This TCR beta chain was documented in a study of T-cell memory formation after mild COVID-19. One entry per CDR3 protein, called by TCRdb with MiXCR from the 5' RACE reads. The table shows roughly 350,000 distinct CDR3 sequences, with 21% occurring only once. Trimming shortened V by 0 bases and J by 4 bases, and 13 bases separated the two germline ends. This CDR3 spans 15 amino acids. Germline CDR1 reads LNHNV; CDR2 reads YYDKDF (reference sequence). This clonotype originated in an adult woman who had mild COVID-19 (a few samples of this study predate the infection). Cell type and time point are not known. The source material was PBMCs or a T cell subset sorted from them (not recorded which). This chain links TRBV15 with TRBJ2-7; TRBD1 is a possible D gene (6 bases). The chain's CDR3 is CATSREITGMYEQYF. The CDR3 DNA reads TGTGCCACCAGCAGAGAGATTACAGGGATGTACGAGCAGTACTTC.